This T cell receptor beta chain was profiled in a study of Ad26.COV2.S vaccination and SARS-CoV-2 variants listed by TCRdb under 2021. As for the study more broadly: Vaccine-arm donors were drawn from COV1001, a multicentre, randomized, double-blind, placebo-controlled phase I-IIa trial of Ad26.COV2.S in healthy adults. Throughout the experiments and outcome assessment, investigators stayed blinded to trial group allocation. TCRbeta repertoire sequencing served as the tool for gauging how specific and how broad the SARS-CoV-2-reactive T cell receptors were following Ad26.COV2.S vaccination. Ad26.COV2.S was administered intramuscularly at a dose of 5x10^10 or 1x10^11 viral particles, either as one shot or as two shots given 56 days apart. Participants in the trial were split at random into five groups of five each, receiving low-dose or high-dose Ad26.COV2.S once or twice, or else placebo on both occasions. The TCR-sequenced set comprised about 32 samples: around 20 Ad26.COV2.S vaccine recipients, 5 placebo recipients and 8 SARS-CoV-2 convalescent individuals. The paper's findings and limits, for the study overall: According to the authors, total T cell responses may have been underestimated by the TCR breadth and depth analyses. Vaccine and placebo recipients had similar non-spike TCR breadth, a finding consistent with the vaccine containing only spike. Higher spike-specific TCR breadth was observed in Ad26.COV2.S recipients than in placebo recipients (P = 0.0014). After vaccination, spike-specific CD8+ and CD4+ T cell responses were reported to show substantial breadth. The study was not powered for comparison of responses between vaccine doses or regimens.

The immunoSEQ Assay was the method used to sequence TCRbeta CDR3 regions. After extraction, genomic DNA underwent amplification by bias-controlled multiplex PCR, followed by high-throughput sequencing. The authors' pipeline ran thus. To quantify the absolute abundance of each unique TCRbeta CDR3 region, sequences were collapsed and filtered. T cell fraction was estimated by normalization of TCRbeta template counts to usable DNA, with usable DNA being measured through amplification of reference genes present in all nucleated cells. Repertoire TCRs were annotated as SARS-CoV-2-specific by exact matching of V gene, CDR3 amino acid sequence and J gene to a known reactive TCR set. The reference SARS-CoV-2 TCR set came from MIRA and was filtered for enrichment in COVID-19-positive ImmuneCODE repertoires, removing public or cross-reactive TCRs. Using the MIRA antigens, annotated TCRs were further analysed by specific ORF or by position within an ORF. Breadth was defined as annotated unique rearrangements over total unique productive rearrangements; depth was the summed frequency of those rearrangements. Two-sided Wilcoxon rank-sum tests were applied when comparing TCR breadth between groups. The immuneACCESS repertoire file appears here via TCRdb, limited to in-frame rearrangements. These files lack a portion of the clones; in checked studies, under half of the deficit traces to unresolved V genes, and the cause of the others is not known. V, J and clone size are those of that table, while D and trimming were read from the DNA. For this sample the table gives some 520,000 clones, of which around nine tenths were detected only once. The ten largest clonotypes hold 10% to 15% of the sample.

The germline V gene sets CDR1 to MNHEY and CDR2 to SVGAGI. There are 15 amino acids in the CDR3, from cysteine to phenylalanine inclusive. CDR3 DNA only is kept here, 45 bases in frame from base 1. Between the V and J ends, shortened by 4 bases and 5 bases respectively, the junction contains 17 bases. About this clone: No antigen is known for it. No base quality information exists; no much larger clone differs at one position.

The intended sense of this specimen's treatment or condition label: roughly 18 received Ad26.COV2.S at low or high dose, single or two shots; roughly 5 received placebo; per-sample allocation not given. Repertoires of vaccine and placebo recipients were sequenced from samples taken on day 63 after the first injection. In Cohort 1b, roughly 26 adults aged 18-55 years were enrolled at a single site in Boston, USA, between 29 July and 7 August 2020. As a vaccine, Ad26.COV2.S was a replication-incompetent adenovirus type 26 vector that expressed a prefusion-stabilized SARS-CoV-2 spike protein derived from the original Wuhan strain.

The chain couples TRBV6-5 to TRBJ1-2; the D gene is not confidently resolved. The clonotype was recovered from a person between 18 and 59 years old who received the Ad26.COV2.S COVID-19 vaccine or a placebo. This specimen consisted of peripheral blood, obtained in a trial of Ad26.COV2.S vaccine versus placebo. The DNA sequence follows: TGTGCCAGCAGTTCCAAGCGTCGGGCTGCGTATGGCTACACCTTC. Its amino acids are CASSSKRRAAYGYTF.